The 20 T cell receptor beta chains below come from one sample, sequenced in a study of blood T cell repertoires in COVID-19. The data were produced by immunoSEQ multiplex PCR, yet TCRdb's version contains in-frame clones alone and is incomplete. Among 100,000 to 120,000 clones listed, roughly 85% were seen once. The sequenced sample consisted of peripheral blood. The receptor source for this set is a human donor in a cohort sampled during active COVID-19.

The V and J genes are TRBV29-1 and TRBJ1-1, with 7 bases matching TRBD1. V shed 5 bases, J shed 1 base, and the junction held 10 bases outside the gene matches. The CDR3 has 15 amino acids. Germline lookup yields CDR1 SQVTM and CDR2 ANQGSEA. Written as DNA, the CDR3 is TGCAGCGTTTCAAATGACCGGACAGGGAACACTGAAGCTTTCTTT. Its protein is CSVSNDRTGNTEAFF.

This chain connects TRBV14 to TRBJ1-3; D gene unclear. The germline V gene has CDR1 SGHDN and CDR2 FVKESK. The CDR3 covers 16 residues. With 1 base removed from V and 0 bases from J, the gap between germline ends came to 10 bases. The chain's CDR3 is CASSQGSYSSGNTIYF. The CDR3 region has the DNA TGTGCCAGCAGCCAAGGGTCGTACAGCTCTGGAAACACCATATATTTT.

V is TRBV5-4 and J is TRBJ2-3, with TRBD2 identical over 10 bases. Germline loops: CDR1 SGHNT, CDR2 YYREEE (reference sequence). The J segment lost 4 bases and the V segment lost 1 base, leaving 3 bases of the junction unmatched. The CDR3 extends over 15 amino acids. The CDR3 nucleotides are TGTGCCAGCAGCTTGCAGCGGGGGGGCCCAGATACGCAGTATTTT. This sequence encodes CASSLQRGGPDTQYF.

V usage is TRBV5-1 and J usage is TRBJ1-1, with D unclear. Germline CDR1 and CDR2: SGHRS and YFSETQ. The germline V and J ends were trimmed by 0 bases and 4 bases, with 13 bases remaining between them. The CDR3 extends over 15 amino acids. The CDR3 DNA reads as TGCGCCAGCAGCTTGGGGGCAGCCCTCGGCACTGAAGCTTTCTTT. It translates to CASSLGAALGTEAFF.

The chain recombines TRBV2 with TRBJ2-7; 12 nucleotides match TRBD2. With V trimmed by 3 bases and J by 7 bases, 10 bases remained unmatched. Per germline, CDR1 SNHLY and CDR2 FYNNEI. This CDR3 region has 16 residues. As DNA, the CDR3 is TGTGCCAGCAGTGATCCTCTCCTAGCGGGAGGGCGGGAGCAGTACTTC. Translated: CASSDPLLAGGREQYF. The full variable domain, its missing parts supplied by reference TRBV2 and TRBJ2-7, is EPEVTQTPSHQVTQMGQEVILRCVPISNHLYFYWYRQILGQKVEFLVSFYNNEISEKSEIFDDQFSVERPDGSNFTLKIRSTKLEDSAMYFCASSDPLLAGGREQYFGPGTRLTVT.

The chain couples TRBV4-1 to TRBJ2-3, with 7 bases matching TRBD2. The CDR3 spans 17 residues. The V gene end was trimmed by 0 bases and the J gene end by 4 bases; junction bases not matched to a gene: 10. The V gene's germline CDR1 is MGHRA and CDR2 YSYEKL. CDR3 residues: CASSQDEGGAGADTQYF. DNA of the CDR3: TGCGCCAGCAGCCAAGATGAAGGAGGGGCGGGGGCAGATACGCAGTATTTT.

Here the CDR3 DNA reads TGTGCCAGTAGTACGGGACAAATTTTCTATGGCTACACCTTC. This gives the protein CASSTGQIFYGYTF. V gene TRBV19 combines with J gene TRBJ1-2, with D tentatively TRBD1 (6 bases). Trimming shortened V by 4 bases and J by 4 bases, and 13 bases separated the two germline ends. Germline CDR1 LNHDA, CDR2 SQIVND (reference sequence). CDR3 length equals 14 residues.

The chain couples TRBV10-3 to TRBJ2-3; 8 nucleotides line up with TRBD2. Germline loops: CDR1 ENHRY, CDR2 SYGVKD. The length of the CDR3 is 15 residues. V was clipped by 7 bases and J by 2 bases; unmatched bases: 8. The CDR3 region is CAIKRGNRDTDTQYF. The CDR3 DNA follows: TGTGCCATCAAGCGGGGGAACCGGGACACAGATACGCAGTATTTT.

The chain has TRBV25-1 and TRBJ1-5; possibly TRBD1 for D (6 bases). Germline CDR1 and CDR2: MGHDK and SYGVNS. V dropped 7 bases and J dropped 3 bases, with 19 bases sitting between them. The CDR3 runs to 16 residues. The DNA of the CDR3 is TGTGCCAGCACAAAATTTCTGGGGGGGCTCAATCAGCCCCAGCATTTT. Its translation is CASTKFLGGLNQPQHF.

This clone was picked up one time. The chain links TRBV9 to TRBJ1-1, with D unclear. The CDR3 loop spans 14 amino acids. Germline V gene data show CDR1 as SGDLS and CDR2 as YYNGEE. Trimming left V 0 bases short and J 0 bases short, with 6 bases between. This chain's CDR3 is CASSVGELNTEAFF. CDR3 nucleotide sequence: TGTGCCAGCAGCGTAGGGGAGTTGAACACTGAAGCTTTCTTT.

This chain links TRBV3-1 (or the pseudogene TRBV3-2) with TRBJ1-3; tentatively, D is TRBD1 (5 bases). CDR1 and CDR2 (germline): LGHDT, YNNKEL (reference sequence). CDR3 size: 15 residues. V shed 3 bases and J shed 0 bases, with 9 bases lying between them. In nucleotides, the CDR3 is TGTGCCAGCAGCCAGACAGAGAGCTCTGGAAACACCATATATTTT. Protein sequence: CASSQTESSGNTIYF.

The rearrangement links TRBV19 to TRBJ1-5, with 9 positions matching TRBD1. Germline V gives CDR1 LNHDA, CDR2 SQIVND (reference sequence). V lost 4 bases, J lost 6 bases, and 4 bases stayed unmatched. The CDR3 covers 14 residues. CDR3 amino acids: CASSRVQGAQPQHF. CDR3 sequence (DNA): TGTGCCAGTAGTAGAGTACAGGGGGCTCAGCCCCAGCATTTT.

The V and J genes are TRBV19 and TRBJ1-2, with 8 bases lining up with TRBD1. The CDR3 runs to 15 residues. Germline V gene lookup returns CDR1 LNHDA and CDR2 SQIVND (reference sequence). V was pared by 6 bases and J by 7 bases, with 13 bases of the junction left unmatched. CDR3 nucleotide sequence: TGTGCCAGTAGCCTGGCGGACAGGGCGCTGCTTGGCTACACCTTC. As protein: CASSLADRALLGYTF. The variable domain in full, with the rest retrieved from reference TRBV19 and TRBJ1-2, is DGGITQSPKYLFRKEGQNVTLSCEQNLNHDAMYWYRQDPGQGLRLIYYSQIVNDFQKGDIAEGYSVSREKKESFPLTVTSAQKNPTAFYLCASSLADRALLGYTFGSGTRLTVV.

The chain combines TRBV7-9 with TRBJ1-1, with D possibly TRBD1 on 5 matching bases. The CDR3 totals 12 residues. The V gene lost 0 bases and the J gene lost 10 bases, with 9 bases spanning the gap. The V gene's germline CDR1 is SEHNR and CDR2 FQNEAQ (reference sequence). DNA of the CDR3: TGTGCCAGCAGCTTAGCGGGGGGTGGAGCTTTCTTT. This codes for CASSLAGGGAFF. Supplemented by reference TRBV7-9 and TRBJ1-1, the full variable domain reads DTGVSQNPRHKITKRGQNVTFRCDPISEHNRLYWYRQTLGQGPEFLTYFQNEAQLEKSRLLSDRFSAERPKGSFSTLEIQRTEQGDSAMYLCASSLAGGGAFFGQGTRLTVV.

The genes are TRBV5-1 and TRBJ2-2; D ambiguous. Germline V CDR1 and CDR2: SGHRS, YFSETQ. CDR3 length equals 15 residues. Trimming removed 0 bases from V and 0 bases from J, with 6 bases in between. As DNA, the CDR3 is TGCGCCAGCAGCTTGGGGGCTGCGAACACCGGGGAGCTGTTTTTT. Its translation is CASSLGAANTGELFF.

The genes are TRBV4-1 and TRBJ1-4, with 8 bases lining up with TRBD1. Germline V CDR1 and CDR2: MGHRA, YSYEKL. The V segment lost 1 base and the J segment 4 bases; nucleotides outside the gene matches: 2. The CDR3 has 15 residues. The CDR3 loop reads CASSQGGQDNEKLFF. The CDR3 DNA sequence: TGCGCCAGCAGCCAAGGGGGACAGGATAATGAAAAACTGTTTTTT.

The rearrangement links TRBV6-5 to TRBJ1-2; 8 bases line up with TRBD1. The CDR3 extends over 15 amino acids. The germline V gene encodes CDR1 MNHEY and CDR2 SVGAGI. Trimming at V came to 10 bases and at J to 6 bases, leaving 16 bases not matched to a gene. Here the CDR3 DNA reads TGTGCCACCAGGGGGCGAAGCGCTACTAAGCATGGCTACACCTTC. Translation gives CATRGRSATKHGYTF.

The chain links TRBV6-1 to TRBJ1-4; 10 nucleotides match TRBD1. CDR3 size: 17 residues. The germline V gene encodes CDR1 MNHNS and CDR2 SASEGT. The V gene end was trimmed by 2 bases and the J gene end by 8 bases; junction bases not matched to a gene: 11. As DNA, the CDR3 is TGTGCCAGCAGTGAACTCCGGGGACAGGGGAAGGTCGAAAAACTGTTTTTT. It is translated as CASSELRGQGKVEKLFF.

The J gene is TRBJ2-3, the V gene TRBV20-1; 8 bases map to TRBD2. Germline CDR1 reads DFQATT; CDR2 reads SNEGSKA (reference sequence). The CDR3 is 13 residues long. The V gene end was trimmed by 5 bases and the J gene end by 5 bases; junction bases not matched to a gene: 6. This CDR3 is CSAGGLAGDTQYF. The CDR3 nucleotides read TGCAGTGCTGGTGGACTAGCAGGAGATACGCAGTATTTT.

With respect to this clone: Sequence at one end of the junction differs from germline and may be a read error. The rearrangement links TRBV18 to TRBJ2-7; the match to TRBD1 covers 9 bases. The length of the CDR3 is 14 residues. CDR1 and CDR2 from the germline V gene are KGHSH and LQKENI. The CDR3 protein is CASSPADGTGQGHF. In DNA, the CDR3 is TGTGCCAGCTCACCAGCCGATGGGACGGGACAGGGACACTTC.